This T cell receptor (beta chain) is from a study of blood T cell repertoires in COVID-19. Across the study: The origin of the acute and convalescent COVID-19 samples was the United States, Italy and Spain.

Authors' processing steps: Amplification of reference gene primers was used by the study to estimate nucleated cell counts. Sequenced by immunoSEQ multiplex PCR; TCRdb stores in-frame clones only, minus some. Clone size and the V and J calls come from that table; the DNA yielded D and trimming. The table lists 200,000 to 250,000 clones, 85% to 90% of them singletons. The CDR3 runs 15 residues. The V gene's germline CDR1 is LGHDT and CDR2 YNNKEL (reference sequence). With 0 bases removed from V and 3 bases from J, the gap between germline ends came to 10 bases. No more than 2 weeks before study entry, exposed participants had met a case of COVID-19.

The V and J genes are TRBV3-1 (or the pseudogene TRBV3-2) and TRBJ2-3; D possibly corresponds to TRBD1 (6 bases). Sequencing was performed on PBMCs or T cells enriched from blood (not recorded which). The source is a man between 45 and 60 years old who had been exposed to COVID-19. The CDR3, as DNA: TGTGCCAGCAGCCAAGATCAGGGGCGAACAGATACGCAGTATTTT. Its translation is CASSQDQGRTDTQYF.